The rows below give T cell receptor beta chains drawn from one sample of a study of T cell responses to AZD1222 COVID-19 vaccine. Sequencing was performed with immunoSEQ multiplex PCR; in TCRdb, only in-frame clones are kept and a portion is missing. In the table there are 50,000 or so clones, around 91% of which are singletons. The starting material was peripheral blood, obtained 28 days after the second AZD1222 dose. These TCRs come from an adult who received the AZD1222 COVID-19 vaccine. The CDR3 runs from the conserved cysteine through the conserved F or W. A D gene is named only where the DNA matches it firmly. Clone sizes are given selectively: once, few, many, or a class where the clone is expanded.

j_call v_call d_call clone_size cdr3_nt cdr3_aa
TRBJ2-7 TRBV6-5 TRBD2 . TGTGCCAGCAGTTACGCGGGGGGCAGTTACGAGCAGTACTTC CASSYAGGSYEQYF
TRBJ1-2 TRBV5-4 . . TGTGCCAGCACCGATATACAGGAAGATGGTGGCTACACCTTC CASTDIQEDGGYTF
TRBJ2-2 TRBV7-2 TRBD2 . TGTGCCAGCAGCTTAGTCTGGGCTAGCGGGAGCCACGGGGAGCTGTTTTTT CASSLVWASGSHGELFF
TRBJ1-1 TRBV5-8 . . TGTGCCAGCAGCCCACCCAGGGGAGATTTGGATGCTTTCTTT CASSPPRGDLDAFF
TRBJ2-2 TRBV29-1 TRBD2 . TGCAGCGTTGAAAGGGAGGGGCACACCGGGGAGCTGTTTTTT CSVEREGHTGELFF
TRBJ1-6 TRBV12-3/TRBV12-4 . . TGTGCCAGTTCCCGGGACACTAATTCACCCCTCCACTTT CASSRDTNSPLHF
TRBJ2-5 TRBV14 . . TGTGCCAGCACCAAAAGGGAGGAGACCCAGTACTTC CASTKREETQYF
TRBJ1-1 TRBV5-6 . . TGTGCCAGCAGCTTAAAGAACACTGAAGCTTTCTTT CASSLKNTEAFF
TRBJ1-2 TRBV28 . once TGTGCCAGCAGCCAAACCCTACAGTATGGCTACACCTTC CASSQTLQYGYTF
TRBJ1-2 TRBV6-1 . . TGTGCCAGCAGTGAAGATCTCCAGGGGCTCTTTTATGGCTACACCTTC CASSEDLQGLFYGYTF
TRBJ1-2 TRBV7-8 . once TGTGCCAGCAGCTTAACGTCGACAGCTAACTATGGCTACACCTTC CASSLTSTANYGYTF
TRBJ2-5 TRBV7-2 . . TGTGCCAGCAGCTACAGCCCGGAGACCCAGTACTTC CASSYSPETQYF
TRBJ2-3 TRBV7-2 . . TGTGCCAGCAGCTACTATTCCCGCACAGATACGCAGTATTTT CASSYYSRTDTQYF
TRBJ1-5 TRBV2 . . TGTGCCAGCAGGAGCCGGGGCAATCAGCCCCAGCATTTT CASRSRGNQPQHF
TRBJ2-3 TRBV4-1 TRBD2 . TGCGCCAGCAGCCAAGATTGGGCAGGGACTAGCGGGAGTGATACGCAGTATTTT CASSQDWAGTSGSDTQYF
TRBJ2-7 TRBV15 . . TGTGCCACCAGCAGAGGGCAGGGGATGGCCGAGCAGTACTTC CATSRGQGMAEQYF
TRBJ2-1 TRBV7-9 . . TGTGCCAGCAGCTTAGAGAGGTACAATGAGCAGTTCTTC CASSLERYNEQFF
TRBJ1-2 TRBV6-5 . . TGTGCCAGCAGTCCGATGGTCGGGGATGGCTACACCTTC CASSPMVGDGYTF
TRBJ2-7 TRBV15 . . TGTGCCACCAGCAGAGATCAGGTGCGGGCGGGGCAGTACTTC CATSRDQVRAGQYF
TRBJ1-2 TRBV16 . . TGTGCCAGCAGCCAAACCCCGAGTCCACAGAATAACCACTATGGCTACACCTTC CASSQTPSPQNNHYGYTF